This paragraph covers one T cell receptor beta chain sequence. The repertoire was sequenced with immunoSEQ multiplex PCR; TCRdb's copy has only in-frame clones and lacks some. This table holds around 25,000 clones, around 90% found once. The data were obtained in a study of control samples from healthy donors and cancer patients. V was clipped by 3 bases and J by 7 bases, with 13 bases between them. This CDR3 spans 14 amino acids. The germline CDR1 and CDR2 sequences are SGHRS and YFSETQ. The source of this sequence is a man in his fifties with lung cancer. The sequencing input was PBMCs. This chain links TRBV5-1 with TRBJ1-4, with D perhaps TRBD1 (6 bases). The chain's CDR3 is CASSSGERFEKLFF. CDR3 sequence (DNA): TGCGCCAGCAGCTCAGGGGAGAGGTTTGAAAAACTGTTTTTT.